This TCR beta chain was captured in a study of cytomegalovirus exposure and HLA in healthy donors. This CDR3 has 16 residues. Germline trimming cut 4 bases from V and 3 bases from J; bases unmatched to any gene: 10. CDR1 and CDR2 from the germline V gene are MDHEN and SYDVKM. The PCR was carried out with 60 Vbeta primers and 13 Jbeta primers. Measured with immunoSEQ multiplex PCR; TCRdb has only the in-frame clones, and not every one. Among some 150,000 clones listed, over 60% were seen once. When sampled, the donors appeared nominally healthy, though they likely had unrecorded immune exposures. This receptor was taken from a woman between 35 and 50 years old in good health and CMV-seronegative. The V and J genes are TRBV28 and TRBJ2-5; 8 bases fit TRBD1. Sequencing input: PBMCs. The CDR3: CASSYGDRGIKETQYF. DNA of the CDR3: TGTGCCAGCAGTTACGGTGACAGGGGAATTAAAGAGACCCAGTACTTC.